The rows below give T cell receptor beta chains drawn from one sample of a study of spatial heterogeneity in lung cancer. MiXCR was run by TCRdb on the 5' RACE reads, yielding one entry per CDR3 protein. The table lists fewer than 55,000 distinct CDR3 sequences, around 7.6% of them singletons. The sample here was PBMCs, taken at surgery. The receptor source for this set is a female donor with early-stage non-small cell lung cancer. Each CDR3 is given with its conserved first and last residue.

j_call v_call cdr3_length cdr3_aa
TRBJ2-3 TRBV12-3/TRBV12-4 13 CASRGTQLGTQYF
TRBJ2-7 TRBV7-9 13 CASSPGTGPEQYF
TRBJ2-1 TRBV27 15 CASSSGTSSYNEQFF
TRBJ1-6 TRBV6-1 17 CASAIGRGGVNNSPLHF
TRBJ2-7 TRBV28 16 CASSLYVTGVSYEQYF
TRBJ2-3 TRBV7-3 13 CASSSKLSDTQYF
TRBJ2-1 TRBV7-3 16 CASSGWTSGGADEQFF
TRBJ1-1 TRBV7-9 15 CASSLGGGRNTEAFF
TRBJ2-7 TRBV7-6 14 CASSPRAGLYEQYF
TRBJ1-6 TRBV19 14 CASSDWGNNSPLHF
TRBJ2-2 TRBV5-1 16 CASSLATSIRTGELFF
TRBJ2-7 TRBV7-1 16 CASSLTAGLGGYEQYF
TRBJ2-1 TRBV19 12 CASSNRGNEQFF
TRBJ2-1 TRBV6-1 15 CARVRRESSYNEQFF
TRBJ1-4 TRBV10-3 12 CAMSGDNEKLFF
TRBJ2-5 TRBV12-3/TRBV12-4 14 CASSFSAGQETQYF
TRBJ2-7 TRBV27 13 CASSLRTGYEQYF
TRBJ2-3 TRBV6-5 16 CASSRQGPRGTDTQYF
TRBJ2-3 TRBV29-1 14 CSVDYRGRGNTQYF
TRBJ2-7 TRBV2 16 CASSDLGGARPYEQYF
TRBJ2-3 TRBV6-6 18 CASRRGTSGGHIADTQYF
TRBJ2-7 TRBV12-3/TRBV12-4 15 CASSSGQGWSYEQYF
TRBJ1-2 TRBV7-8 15 CASSSRGDRGAGYTF
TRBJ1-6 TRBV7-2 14 CASSLTDGFSPLHF